This is a list of T cell receptor beta chains from one sample in a study of shared clonotypes between healthy human individuals. The assay was immunoSEQ multiplex PCR, and TCRdb's table has in-frame clones only and misses some. The data contain 400,000 to 550,000 clones, around 80% of them singletons. Sequenced: PBMCs. These TCRs come from a woman aged 40 to 50 in good health. Some clones in this sample may be carry-over from other donors' samples. The CDR3 runs from the conserved cysteine through the conserved F or W. D genes are given only for firm matches. The size field is filled for only some rows; it gives once, few, many or a size class.

len: 14; d_gene: -; abundance: -; j_gene: TRBJ2-6; v_gene: TRBV7-9; CDR3aa: CASSLGSGANVLTF; CDR3nt: TGTGCCAGCAGCTTGGGCTCTGGGGCCAACGTCCTGACTTTC
len: 15; d_gene: -; abundance: -; j_gene: TRBJ2-7; v_gene: TRBV9; CDR3aa: CASSVGGVFDYEQYF; CDR3nt: TGTGCCAGCAGCGTAGGAGGGGTGTTCGACTACGAGCAGTACTTC
len: 13; d_gene: -; abundance: -; j_gene: TRBJ2-7; v_gene: TRBV5-1; CDR3aa: CASSWGQLREQYF; CDR3nt: TGCGCCAGCAGCTGGGGTCAGCTTCGCGAGCAGTACTTC
len: 14; d_gene: TRBD2; abundance: -; j_gene: TRBJ2-7; v_gene: TRBV7-2; CDR3aa: CASSLARLADEQYF; CDR3nt: TGTGCCAGCAGCTTAGCGCGACTAGCGGACGAGCAGTACTTC
len: 15; d_gene: -; abundance: -; j_gene: TRBJ2-7; v_gene: TRBV4-1; CDR3aa: CASSVPGTLAYEQYF; CDR3nt: TGCGCCAGCAGCGTCCCCGGGACTCTTGCTTACGAGCAGTACTTC
len: 13; d_gene: TRBD2; abundance: -; j_gene: TRBJ2-5; v_gene: TRBV9; CDR3aa: CASSSGLAETQYF; CDR3nt: TGTGCCAGCAGCTCGGGACTAGCCGAGACCCAGTACTTC
len: 14; d_gene: TRBD2; abundance: once; j_gene: TRBJ2-1; v_gene: TRBV4-3; CDR3aa: CASSQREGPVEQFF; CDR3nt: TGCGCCAGCAGCCAGCGGGAGGGCCCGGTTGAGCAGTTCTTC
len: 16; d_gene: -; abundance: once; j_gene: TRBJ1-2; v_gene: TRBV27; CDR3aa: CASSVRIQLANYGYTF; CDR3nt: TGTGCCAGCAGTGTCAGGATTCAATTAGCTAACTATGGCTACACCTTC
len: 13; d_gene: TRBD1; abundance: -; j_gene: TRBJ1-3; v_gene: TRBV9; CDR3aa: CASSEGQGDTIYF; CDR3nt: TGTGCCAGCAGCGAAGGACAGGGCGACACCATATATTTT
len: 16; d_gene: TRBD1; abundance: -; j_gene: TRBJ1-3; v_gene: TRBV7-2; CDR3aa: CASSSIQGSSGNTIYF; CDR3nt: TGTGCCAGCAGCTCTATACAGGGGAGCTCTGGAAACACCATATATTTT
len: 14; d_gene: -; abundance: few; j_gene: TRBJ1-5; v_gene: TRBV2; CDR3aa: CASSESYSNQPQHF; CDR3nt: TGTGCCAGCAGTGAGTCATATAGCAATCAGCCCCAGCATTTT
len: 12; d_gene: -; abundance: -; j_gene: TRBJ1-1; v_gene: TRBV7-9; CDR3aa: CTSSKTSTEAFF; CDR3nt: TGTACCAGCAGCAAAACAAGCACTGAAGCTTTCTTT
len: 13; d_gene: -; abundance: -; j_gene: TRBJ2-1; v_gene: TRBV5-1; CDR3aa: CASSSDVYNEQFF; CDR3nt: TGCGCCAGCAGCTCTGACGTTTACAATGAGCAGTTCTTC
len: 15; d_gene: -; abundance: -; j_gene: TRBJ2-1; v_gene: TRBV6-1; CDR3aa: CASSESSGSYNEQFF; CDR3nt: TGTGCCAGCAGTGAGAGTTCAGGGTCCTACAATGAGCAGTTCTTC
len: 15; d_gene: TRBD2; abundance: -; j_gene: TRBJ2-2; v_gene: TRBV29-1; CDR3aa: CSVRGLAGKVGELFF; CDR3nt: TGCAGCGTTAGGGGACTAGCGGGAAAAGTCGGGGAGCTGTTTTTT
len: 14; d_gene: TRBD1; abundance: -; j_gene: TRBJ2-7; v_gene: TRBV19; CDR3aa: CASSRDRADYEQYF; CDR3nt: TGTGCCAGTAGCAGGGACAGGGCCGACTACGAGCAGTACTTC
len: 17; d_gene: -; abundance: -; j_gene: TRBJ2-7; v_gene: TRBV7-6; CDR3aa: CASSLGAVITNSYEQYF; CDR3nt: TGTGCCAGCAGCCTAGGGGCAGTGATAACCAATTCCTACGAGCAGTACTTC
len: 14; d_gene: -; abundance: few; j_gene: TRBJ1-5; v_gene: TRBV27; CDR3aa: CASSSDYSNQPQHF; CDR3nt: TGTGCCAGCAGTTCGGATTATAGCAATCAGCCCCAGCATTTT
len: 11; d_gene: -; abundance: -; j_gene: TRBJ1-2; v_gene: TRBV6-1; CDR3aa: CASTPNYGYTF; CDR3nt: TGTGCCAGCACACCTAACTATGGCTACACCTTC
len: 13; d_gene: TRBD2; abundance: -; j_gene: TRBJ2-7; v_gene: TRBV29-1; CDR3aa: CSVRTSGTYEQYF; CDR3nt: TGCAGCGTTAGGACTAGCGGAACCTACGAGCAGTACTTC
len: 11; d_gene: -; abundance: -; j_gene: TRBJ2-5; v_gene: TRBV7-9; CDR3aa: CASSDLTDQYF; CDR3nt: TGTGCCAGCAGCGACTTGACAGATCAGTACTTC
len: 14; d_gene: TRBD1; abundance: few; j_gene: TRBJ1-2; v_gene: TRBV6-1; CDR3aa: CASRPGQGDYGYTF; CDR3nt: TGTGCCAGCAGGCCCGGACAGGGGGACTATGGCTACACCTTC
len: 13; d_gene: -; abundance: -; j_gene: TRBJ1-2; v_gene: TRBV18; CDR3aa: CASSPGPDSGYTF; CDR3nt: TGTGCCAGCTCACCGGGCCCGGACAGTGGCTACACCTTC
len: 14; d_gene: -; abundance: -; j_gene: TRBJ2-3; v_gene: TRBV30; CDR3aa: CAWSVLGRPGVQYF; CDR3nt: TGTGCCTGGAGTGTGCTGGGTCGACCGGGGGTGCAGTATTTT
len: 15; d_gene: -; abundance: many; j_gene: TRBJ2-7; v_gene: TRBV5-4; CDR3aa: CASSPSGAENYEQYF; CDR3nt: TGTGCCAGCAGCCCGTCTGGAGCGGAAAACTACGAGCAGTACTTC
len: 14; d_gene: -; abundance: -; j_gene: TRBJ2-7; v_gene: TRBV28; CDR3aa: CASSFNVFRYEQYF; CDR3nt: TGTGCCAGCAGTTTTAATGTTTTTAGATACGAGCAGTACTTC
len: 15; d_gene: TRBD1; abundance: -; j_gene: TRBJ1-2; v_gene: TRBV7-3; CDR3aa: CASSPTGGLNYGYTF; CDR3nt: TGTGCCAGCAGCCCCACAGGGGGCCTAAACTATGGCTACACCTTC
len: 14; d_gene: TRBD1; abundance: once; j_gene: TRBJ2-1; v_gene: TRBV28; CDR3aa: CASSSRTQGREQFF; CDR3nt: TGTGCCAGCAGTTCCCGTACACAGGGGCGTGAGCAGTTCTTC
len: 15; d_gene: -; abundance: few; j_gene: TRBJ1-1; v_gene: TRBV27; CDR3aa: CASRMYYTTVTEAFF; CDR3nt: TGTGCCAGCCGGATGTACTATACAACGGTTACTGAAGCTTTCTTT
len: 16; d_gene: -; abundance: -; j_gene: TRBJ2-5; v_gene: TRBV19; CDR3aa: CASTSGSGRGQETQYF; CDR3nt: TGTGCCAGTACCTCAGGGTCGGGCAGGGGCCAAGAGACCCAGTACTTC
len: 13; d_gene: -; abundance: -; j_gene: TRBJ2-1; v_gene: TRBV11-3; CDR3aa: CASSLDTGTEQFF; CDR3nt: TGTGCCAGCAGCTTAGATACAGGGACCGAGCAGTTCTTC
len: 14; d_gene: TRBD1; abundance: -; j_gene: TRBJ1-2; v_gene: TRBV19; CDR3aa: CASSTRTGNYGYTF; CDR3nt: TGTGCCAGTAGTACCCGGACAGGGAACTATGGCTACACCTTC
len: 16; d_gene: TRBD1; abundance: -; j_gene: TRBJ1-5; v_gene: TRBV6-6; CDR3aa: CASSYDADRGFQPQHF; CDR3nt: TGTGCCAGCAGTTACGATGCCGACAGGGGTTTTCAGCCCCAGCATTTT
len: 14; d_gene: -; abundance: -; j_gene: TRBJ1-5; v_gene: TRBV6-1; CDR3aa: CASSERQLRQPQHF; CDR3nt: TGTGCCAGCAGTGAGAGGCAATTGCGCCAGCCCCAGCATTTT
len: 15; d_gene: -; abundance: -; j_gene: TRBJ2-7; v_gene: TRBV4-1; CDR3aa: CASSQKGAGGYEQYF; CDR3nt: TGCGCCAGCAGCCAAAAAGGGGCAGGGGGGTACGAGCAGTACTTC
len: 15; d_gene: -; abundance: -; j_gene: TRBJ2-7; v_gene: TRBV28; CDR3aa: CASSLYPPGGHEQYF; CDR3nt: TGTGCCAGCAGTTTATACCCCCCGGGGGGCCACGAGCAGTACTTC
len: 12; d_gene: TRBD2; abundance: -; j_gene: TRBJ2-1; v_gene: TRBV6-6; CDR3aa: CASSLPGGEQFF; CDR3nt: TGTGCCAGCAGTCTCCCGGGAGGAGAGCAGTTCTTC
len: 17; d_gene: TRBD2; abundance: -; j_gene: TRBJ2-1; v_gene: TRBV6-1; CDR3aa: CASSVGTGTSGNNEQFF; CDR3nt: TGTGCCAGCAGTGTGGGGACGGGGACTAGCGGAAACAATGAGCAGTTCTTC
len: 14; d_gene: TRBD1; abundance: -; j_gene: TRBJ2-7; v_gene: TRBV6-5; CDR3aa: CASSPRTGAYEQYF; CDR3nt: TGTGCCAGCAGTCCCCGGACAGGGGCCTACGAGCAGTACTTC
len: 16; d_gene: TRBD2; abundance: -; j_gene: TRBJ2-1; v_gene: TRBV7-3; CDR3aa: CASSLRSTSGYNEQFF; CDR3nt: TGTGCCAGCAGCTTAAGGTCGACTAGCGGTTACAATGAGCAGTTCTTC
len: 16; d_gene: -; abundance: -; j_gene: TRBJ2-6; v_gene: TRBV7-7; CDR3aa: CASSPVLGAGANVLTF; CDR3nt: TGTGCCAGCAGCCCGGTTTTGGGGGCTGGGGCCAACGTCCTGACTTTC